This TCR beta chain stems from a study of blood T cell repertoires in COVID-19 (dated by TCRdb to 2019 to 2021). The study in broad terms: Samples covering the acute and convalescent phases of COVID-19 were provided by collaborators in the United States, Italy and Spain. Subjects who had been exposed to COVID-19, were actively infected with it, or had recovered from it provided the deeply sampled blood TCRbeta repertoires that made up the dataset. The material from the prospective study consisted of cDNA or gDNA derived from T cells, B-cell-depleted T cells, or PBMCs. The samples were drawn from the first 160 participants of the ongoing ImmuneRACE study and from over 950 subjects provided by 6 global collaborators. Where available, HLA class I and class II types were taken from metadata supplied by the sample provider and were not determined by assay-based typing. Nearly every sample came with metadata listing a de-identified subject ID, COVID-19 status, age in years and sex. The repertoires were released in a freely available public database meant as a resource for research on the immune response to SARS-CoV-2.

As to this clone: What antigen it recognizes has not been identified. No much larger clone exists at a distance of one base, and base qualities are not known.

TCRbeta CDR3 regions were amplified from genomic DNA using the immunoSEQ Assay, a bias-controlled multiplex PCR. The authors processed their data as follows. Nucleated cell counts per sample were estimated from amplification of reference gene primers within the assay. To quantify the absolute abundance of each unique TCRbeta CDR3 rearrangement, sequence reads were collapsed and filtered. For each sample, productive Simpson clonality was calculated by taking the square root of Simpson's diversity index across productive rearrangements. TCRdb provides this immuneACCESS table in a form limited to in-frame rearrangements. Some clones are lacking; in checked studies, under half of them reflect an unresolved V gene, and why the rest are absent is not known. That table furnishes V, J and clone size, whereas the DNA furnished D and trimming. In all, the sample holds 650,000 to 800,000 clones, and about nine tenths of those were seen once. The top ten constitute about 0.24% of the sample.

As encoded in the germline V gene, CDR1 is MDHEN while CDR2 is SYDVKM. The V end loses 2 bases and the J end loses 4 bases, and a stretch of 20 bases separates them. The CDR3 contains 18 residues, cysteine and phenylalanine counted. CDR3 DNA only is kept here, 54 bases in frame from base 1. The collaborating institutions used their own protocols to collect whole blood in K2EDTA tubes. For TCRbeta analysis, collaborator samples were shipped as frozen whole blood, as isolated PBMCs, or as DNA extracted from either sample type. Overall results and qualifications from the work: The quantity of clinical and demographic metadata differed by source and by participant and was supplied without curation.

This TCR came from a woman in her late teens or twenties with acute or convalescent COVID-19. The rearrangement combines TRBV28 with TRBJ2-2, with no D gene named confidently. The sequenced sample consisted of peripheral blood. For the CDR3, the sequence is CASSLLVFSTPSTGELFF. The DNA sequence is as follows: TGTGCCAGCAGTTTACTAGTGTTTAGTACACCGAGCACCGGGGAGCTGTTTTTT.